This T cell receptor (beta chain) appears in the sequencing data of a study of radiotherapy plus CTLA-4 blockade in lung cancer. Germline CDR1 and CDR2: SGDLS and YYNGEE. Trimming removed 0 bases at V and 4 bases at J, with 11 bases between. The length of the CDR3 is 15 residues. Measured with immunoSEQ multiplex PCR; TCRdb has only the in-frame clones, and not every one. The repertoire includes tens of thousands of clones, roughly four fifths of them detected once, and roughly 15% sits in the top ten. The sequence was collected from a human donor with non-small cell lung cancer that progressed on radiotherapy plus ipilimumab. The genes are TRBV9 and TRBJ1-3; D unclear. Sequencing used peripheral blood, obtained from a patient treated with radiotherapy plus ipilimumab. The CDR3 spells CASSVGLSGGNTIYF. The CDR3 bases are TGTGCCAGCAGCGTAGGGCTTTCTGGAGGAAACACCATATATTTT.